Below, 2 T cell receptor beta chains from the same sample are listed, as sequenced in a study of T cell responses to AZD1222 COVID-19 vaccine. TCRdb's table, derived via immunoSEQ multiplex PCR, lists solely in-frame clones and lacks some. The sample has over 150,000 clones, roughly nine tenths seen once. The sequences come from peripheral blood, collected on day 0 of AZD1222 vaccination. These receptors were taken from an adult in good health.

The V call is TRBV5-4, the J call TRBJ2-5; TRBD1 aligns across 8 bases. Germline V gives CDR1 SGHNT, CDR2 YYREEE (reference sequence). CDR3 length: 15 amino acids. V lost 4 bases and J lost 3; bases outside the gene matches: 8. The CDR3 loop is CASSTGKDREETQYF. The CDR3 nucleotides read TGTGCCAGCAGCACCGGGAAGGACAGGGAAGAGACCCAGTACTTC.

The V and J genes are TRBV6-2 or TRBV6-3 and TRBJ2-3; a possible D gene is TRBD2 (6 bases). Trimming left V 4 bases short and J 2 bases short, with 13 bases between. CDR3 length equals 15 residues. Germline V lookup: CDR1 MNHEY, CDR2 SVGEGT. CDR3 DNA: TGTGCCAGCAGTTCACCGGGACTGCACACAGATACGCAGTATTTT. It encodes CASSSPGLHTDTQYF.